This TCR beta chain was retrieved from a study of control samples from healthy donors and cancer patients. The V and J ends lost 8 bases and 0 bases respectively, with 17 bases between them. The CDR3 is 16 amino acids. Per the germline V gene, CDR1 is LNHDA and CDR2 is SQIVND (reference sequence). Profiled with immunoSEQ multiplex PCR; TCRdb holds only in-frame clones, not every one. The table records 150,000 to 200,000 clones, nearly 90% of them present only once. Sequenced material: blood. The chain links TRBV19 to TRBJ1-5; D unresolved. This TCR was sampled from a woman aged 45-59 years in good health. This CDR3 reads CASLKTQGYSNQPQHF. The DNA for the CDR3 is TGTGCCAGTCTAAAAACACAAGGATATAGCAATCAGCCCCAGCATTTT.